The 19 T cell receptor beta chains given below trace back to one sample, sequenced in a study of blood T cell repertoires in COVID-19. Profiled with immunoSEQ multiplex PCR; TCRdb holds only in-frame clones, not every one. The sample consists of a few hundred thousand clones, around 89% of them appearing once. Sequenced sample: PBMCs or T cells enriched from blood (not recorded which). The receptors come from a young man who had recovered from COVID-19.

This clone occurred a few times. V and J are TRBV15 and TRBJ2-3, with 14 bases fitting TRBD2. The CDR3 sequence is 19 residues long. The ends lost 3 bases at V and 4 bases at J; junction bases unmatched: 12. Germline values: CDR1 LNHNV, CDR2 YYDKDF (reference sequence). The CDR3 sequence: CATSRGGLAGEFLADTQYF. CDR3 bases: TGTGCCACCAGCAGGGGGGGACTAGCGGGGGAATTTTTGGCAGATACGCAGTATTTT. Full variable domain (outside the CDR3, taken from reference TRBV15 and TRBJ2-3): DAMVIQNPRYQVTQFGKPVTLSCSQTLNHNVMYWYQQKSSQAPKLLFHYYDKDFNNEADTPDNFQSRRPNTSFCFLDIRSPGLGDTAMYLCATSRGGLAGEFLADTQYFGPGTRLTVL.

The CDR3 protein is CASSQASNQPQHF. DNA of the CDR3: TGTGCCAGCAGCCAAGCCTCCAATCAGCCCCAGCATTTT. The rearrangement links TRBV3-1 (or the pseudogene TRBV3-2) to TRBJ1-5; D not certain. The CDR3 is 13 residues long. Germline lookup yields CDR1 LGHDT and CDR2 YNNKEL (reference sequence). V was clipped by 1 base and J by 3 bases, with 4 bases between them.

There are a few counts of this clone. The chain couples TRBV18 to TRBJ1-5; D not certain. CDR1 is KGHSH, CDR2 LQKENI, per germline. V lost 2 bases to trimming and J lost 10 bases, with 21 bases between them. The CDR3 spans 16 residues. CDR3 DNA sequence: TGTGCCAGCTCACCAGGAACAAGAGGTTTCTCTTTTCCCCAGCATTTT. This translates into CASSPGTRGFSFPQHF.

The genes are TRBV13 and TRBJ2-2, with 8 bases aligning to TRBD1. The CDR3 totals 15 residues. Trimming cost V 8 bases and J 4 bases; bases outside gene matches: 9. Germline CDR1 is PRHDT and CDR2 is FYEKMQ (reference sequence). The CDR3 is CASARTGRITGELFF. For the CDR3, the DNA is TGTGCCAGCGCCCGGACAGGGAGGATCACCGGGGAGCTGTTTTTT.

This chain uses TRBV7-9 with TRBJ1-2, with TRBD1 identical over 10 bases. This CDR3 is built from 15 residues. J was trimmed by 8 bases and V by 5 bases; bases with no gene match: 11. Germline V gives CDR1 SEHNR, CDR2 FQNEAQ (reference sequence). The CDR3: CASSPVETGGGGYTF. The CDR3 coding sequence is TGTGCCAGCAGCCCGGTAGAGACAGGGGGCGGCGGCTACACCTTC.

This clone has only a few counts. V and J are TRBV18 and TRBJ2-2; TRBD2 is a possible D gene (6 bases). The length of the CDR3 is 16 residues. Per the germline V gene, CDR1 is KGHSH and CDR2 is LQKENI. V was shortened by 4 bases and J by 5 bases, with 17 bases between the two germline ends. The CDR3 DNA follows: TGTGCCAGCTCACTCCTACGACTAGAGGGGACCGGGGAGCTGTTTTTT. This gives the protein CASSLLRLEGTGELFF.

The gene calls are TRBV12-3 or TRBV12-4 and TRBJ2-3, with D tentatively TRBD1 (6 bases). V shed 5 bases and J shed 7 bases, with 10 bases lying between them. The CDR3 extends over 12 amino acids. Here the CDR3 reads CASSPTGHTQYF. CDR3 in DNA: TGTGCCAGCAGTCCCACAGGGCATACGCAGTATTTT.

This chain uses TRBV19 with TRBJ2-7; a possible D gene is TRBD2 (6 bases). The V gene lost 5 bases and the J gene lost 2 bases, with 13 bases spanning the gap. Germline CDR1 LNHDA, CDR2 SQIVND (reference sequence). The CDR3 runs to 14 residues. The CDR3 loop is CASSSRRGTYEQYF. The CDR3 DNA reads as TGTGCCAGTAGTTCAAGGCGCGGGACCTACGAGCAGTACTTC.

As regards this clone: The sample has other DNA sequences that encode this CDR3 too. V usage is TRBV30 and J usage is TRBJ1-5; D might be TRBD1 (6 bases). Germline V gives CDR1 GTSNPN, CDR2 SVGIG (reference sequence). V lost 2 bases and J lost 4, with 9 bases in between. There are 13 residues in the CDR3. The CDR3 DNA reads as TGTGCCTGGAGTAGTCAGGGGAATCAGCCCCAGCATTTT. Amino acids: CAWSSQGNQPQHF.

The chain has TRBV6-5 and TRBJ1-6, with a possible D match to TRBD1 (5 bases). The CDR3 extends over 14 amino acids. Germline CDR1 MNHEY, CDR2 SVGAGI. Trimming took off 5 bases at V and 10 bases at J, with 15 bases between the two ends. The CDR3 sequence: CASSPTVSSSPLHF. The CDR3 nucleotides read TGTGCCAGCAGTCCGACAGTCTCGAGCTCACCCCTCCACTTT.

The rearrangement uses TRBV19 and TRBJ2-1; D not resolved. V was cut by 6 bases and J by 5 bases, with 11 bases left in between. This CDR3 is built from 13 residues. Germline loops: CDR1 LNHDA, CDR2 SQIVND (reference sequence). The CDR3: CASRKQSNNEQFF. As DNA, the CDR3 is TGTGCCAGTAGAAAGCAATCCAACAATGAGCAGTTCTTC.

The chain employs TRBV29-1 and TRBJ1-2, with D perhaps TRBD1 (6 bases). Germline V gene lookup returns CDR1 SQVTM and CDR2 ANQGSEA. CDR3 size: 14 residues. Trimming pared 6 bases from V and 5 bases from J, leaving 19 bases between. In DNA, the CDR3 is TGCAGCGTCCGCTGGTCAGGGGTGAGGTATGGCTACACCTTC. Its translation is CSVRWSGVRYGYTF.

V usage is TRBV28 and J usage is TRBJ2-1; the D gene is possibly TRBD2 (6 bases). CDR1 and CDR2 (germline): MDHEN, SYDVKM. V was cut by 1 base and J by 0 bases, with 19 bases left in between. CDR3 size: 19 residues. CDR3 sequence reads: CASSLSLISGSSSYNEQFF. In nucleotides, the CDR3 is TGTGCCAGCAGTTTATCCCTAATTAGCGGATCGAGCTCCTACAATGAGCAGTTCTTC.

The chain is built from TRBV29-1 and TRBJ2-5, with a weak D call TRBD1 (6 bases). The ends were cut back, 3 bases at V and 1 base at J, with 6 bases in the middle. Per the germline V gene, CDR1 is SQVTM and CDR2 is ANQGSEA. This CDR3 comprises 12 residues. Written as DNA, the CDR3 is TGCAGCGTTGAGGACAGCCAAGAGACCCAGTACTTC. It specifies CSVEDSQETQYF.

V is TRBV7-9 and J is TRBJ1-1, with unresolved D. The CDR3 runs to 11 residues. Trimming removed 2 bases from V and 11 bases from J, with 9 bases in between. CDR1 SEHNR and CDR2 FQNEAQ come from the germline V gene (reference sequence). This chain's CDR3 is CASSLLQIAFF. As DNA, the CDR3 is TGTGCCAGCAGCTTATTACAGATTGCTTTCTTT. The variable domain in full, with the rest retrieved from reference TRBV7-9 and TRBJ1-1, is DTGVSQNPRHKITKRGQNVTFRCDPISEHNRLYWYRQTLGQGPEFLTYFQNEAQLEKSRLLSDRFSAERPKGSFSTLEIQRTEQGDSAMYLCASSLLQIAFFGQGTRLTVV.

The J gene is TRBJ2-3, the V gene TRBV20-1; 13 bases map to TRBD2. CDR3 length: 16 amino acids. Trimming at V came to 3 bases and at J to 2 bases, leaving 5 bases not matched to a gene. Germline CDR1 is DFQATT and CDR2 is SNEGSKA (reference sequence). CDR3 sequence: CSASPGLAGHTDTQYF. The CDR3 DNA sequence: TGCAGTGCTAGTCCGGGACTAGCGGGACACACAGATACGCAGTATTTT.

The chain employs TRBV18 and TRBJ1-4; 8 bases fit TRBD1. The CDR3 length is 13 residues. The germline gives CDR1 KGHSH, CDR2 LQKENI. The junction had 3 bases not matched to a gene; V was cut back by 5 bases and J by 7 bases. CDR3 amino acids: CASSGQGGEKLFF. The DNA for the CDR3 is TGTGCCAGCTCAGGACAGGGCGGTGAAAAACTGTTTTTT.

V is TRBV4-2 and J is TRBJ1-2; perhaps TRBD1 as D (5 bases). Trimming pared 0 bases from V and 7 bases from J, leaving 18 bases between. The CDR3 runs 16 residues. CDR1 is LGHNA and CDR2 is YNFKEQ in the germline V gene. CDR3: CASSQDRWGEAVGYTF. CDR3 sequence (DNA): TGTGCCAGCAGCCAAGATCGCTGGGGGGAGGCGGTTGGCTACACCTTC.

The DNA for the CDR3 is TGTGCCAGCACCTTAGGAGGACTAGCGGGAGTACGCACAGATACGCAGTATTTT. It yields the protein CASTLGGLAGVRTDTQYF. The rearrangement joins TRBV2 to TRBJ2-3, with 13 bases matching TRBD2. Per the germline V gene, CDR1 is SNHLY and CDR2 is FYNNEI. Trimming cost V 7 bases and J 1 base; bases outside gene matches: 11. The CDR3 spans 18 residues.